The 12 T cell receptor beta chains in this list originate from one sample, sequenced in a study of OX40 agonist ivuxolimab in advanced cancers. This table comes from immunoSEQ multiplex PCR, and its TCRdb copy is limited to in-frame clones, with some not included. In the table there are about 83,000 clones, 91% of which are singletons. Sequencing used CD4+ or CD8+ T cells sorted from blood, obtained in a trial of the OX40 agonist ivuxolimab. The receptor source for this set is an adult with an advanced solid tumor such as melanoma, head and neck, liver or kidney cancer.

This chain joins TRBV4-3 and TRBJ1-4; no reliable D call. Germline V gene lookup returns CDR1 LGHNA and CDR2 YSLEER. Trimming left V 1 base short and J 6 bases short, with 15 bases between. CDR3 length: 16 amino acids. In DNA, the CDR3 is TGCGCCAGCAGCCAAGTATTGAAGGGTGAGGATGAAAAACTGTTTTTT. As protein: CASSQVLKGEDEKLFF.

The chain joins TRBV7-2 to TRBJ2-1, with 10 bases matching TRBD2. CDR3 length: 17 residues. Germline-derived CDR1 and CDR2 are SGHTA and FQGNSA. V was clipped by 2 bases and J by 5 bases; unmatched bases: 9. The CDR3, as DNA: TGTGCCAGCAGCTTAAAGTGTGGGACTAGCGTTCACAATGAGCAGTTCTTC. Residues: CASSLKCGTSVHNEQFF.

The chain uses TRBV28 and TRBJ1-3; maybe TRBD1 (6 bases). Germline V CDR1 and CDR2: MDHEN, SYDVKM. This CDR3 has 15 amino acids. V gave up 6 bases and J gave up 8 bases, with 20 bases separating them. The CDR3 coding sequence is TGTGCCAGCAGAACCAACAGGGACCCATCGGACACCATATATTTT. The encoded protein is CASRTNRDPSDTIYF.

The genes are TRBV28 and TRBJ1-2, with D unclear. V was clipped by 5 bases and J by 3 bases, with 22 bases between them. Germline V gene sequence: CDR1 MDHEN, CDR2 SYDVKM. This CDR3 spans 17 amino acids. This CDR3 is CASSTIYFLGEDYGYTF. CDR3 DNA: TGTGCCAGCAGTACCATCTACTTTCTAGGAGAGGACTATGGCTACACCTTC.

The J gene is TRBJ2-1, the V gene TRBV6-6; TRBD2 is a possible D gene (5 bases). Trimming cost V 2 bases and J 5 bases, with 13 bases left between them. The CDR3 runs to 15 residues. Germline assignment: CDR1 MNHNY and CDR2 SVGAGI (reference sequence). The CDR3 spells CASSYREFGHNEQFF. CDR3 DNA sequence: TGTGCCAGCAGTTACAGGGAGTTTGGTCACAATGAGCAGTTCTTC.

This chain uses TRBV29-1 with TRBJ1-2, with D hard to call. CDR1 SQVTM and CDR2 ANQGSEA come from the germline V gene. Trimming took 0 bases from V and 1 from J, leaving 15 bases between them. The CDR3 has 16 residues. The DNA for the CDR3 is TGCAGCGTTGAAGATGGGATCGGGGTCCATAACTATGGCTACACCTTC. Encoded protein: CSVEDGIGVHNYGYTF.

This chain connects TRBV5-6 to TRBJ1-1; TRBD1 agrees at 7 bases. Trimming at V came to 1 base and at J to 4 bases, leaving 7 bases not matched to a gene. The germline V gene has CDR1 SGHDT and CDR2 YYEEEE. This CDR3 comprises 15 residues. The CDR3 loop reads CASSLTGDGITEAFF. The CDR3 DNA reads TGTGCCAGCAGCTTGACAGGGGACGGTATCACTGAAGCTTTCTTT.

This sequence joins TRBV7-2 and TRBJ2-5, with a possible D match to TRBD1 (5 bases). The J call is doubtful: the DNA matches TRBJ2-7 better. This CDR3 comprises 14 residues. CDR1 and CDR2 (germline): SGHTA, FQGNSA. The CDR3 sequence is CASSLDFRADEQYF. CDR3 nucleotide sequence: TGTGCCAGCAGCTTAGATTTCAGGGCCGACGAGCAGTACTTC.

This rearrangement joins TRBV6-5 to TRBJ1-5; D is unclear. CDR3 length: 15 residues. The germline V gene has CDR1 MNHEY and CDR2 SVGAGI. V lost 6 bases to trimming and J lost 7 bases, with 19 bases between them. CDR3: CASSRLSGRWQPQHF. CDR3 coding DNA: TGTGCCAGCAGCAGACTCTCGGGGAGGTGGCAGCCCCAGCATTTT.

A remark on this clone: Other DNA sequences within the sample encode an identical CDR3. The genes are TRBV28 and TRBJ1-5, with no clear D. The length of the CDR3 is 11 residues. CDR1 and CDR2 (germline): MDHEN, SYDVKM. Trimming shortened V by 2 bases and J by 6 bases, and 2 bases separated the two germline ends. The CDR3 protein is CASSLGQPQHF. In DNA, the CDR3 is TGTGCCAGCAGTTTAGGTCAGCCCCAGCATTTT.

V usage is TRBV5-4 and J usage is TRBJ2-2; no firm D call. The V gene's germline CDR1 is SGHNT and CDR2 YYREEE (reference sequence). The V end was cut by 2 bases, the J end by 3 bases, with 8 bases between. The length of the CDR3 is 14 residues. CDR3 sequence: CASSFLADTGELFF. The CDR3 DNA reads as TGTGCCAGCAGCTTCTTGGCGGACACCGGGGAGCTGTTTTTT. The whole variable domain, remainder taken from reference TRBV5-4 and TRBJ2-2, is ETGVTQSPTHLIKTRGQQVTLRCSSQSGHNTVSWYQQALGQGPQFIFQYYREEENGRGNFPPRFSGLQFPNYSSELNVNALELDDSALYLCASSFLADTGELFFGEGSRLTVL.

The chain uses TRBV5-1 and TRBJ2-7, with no clear D. This CDR3 spans 14 amino acids. Germline values: CDR1 SGHRS, CDR2 YFSETQ. V was trimmed by 0 bases and J by 6 bases, leaving 13 bases between them. The CDR3 region has the DNA TGCGCCAGCAGCTTGGGTGGCAGGCTGGCCGAGCAGTACTTC. Its translation: CASSLGGRLAEQYF.